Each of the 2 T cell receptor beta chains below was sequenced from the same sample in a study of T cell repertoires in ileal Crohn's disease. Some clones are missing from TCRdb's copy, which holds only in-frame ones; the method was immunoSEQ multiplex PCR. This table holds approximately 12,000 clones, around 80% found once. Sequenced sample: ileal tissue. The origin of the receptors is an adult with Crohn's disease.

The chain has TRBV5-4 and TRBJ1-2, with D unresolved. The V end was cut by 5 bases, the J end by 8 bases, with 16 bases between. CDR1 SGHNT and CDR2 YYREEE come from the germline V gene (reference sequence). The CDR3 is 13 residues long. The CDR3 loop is CASSPPESGGYTF. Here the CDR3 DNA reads TGTGCCAGCAGTCCACCGGAGTCCGGGGGCTACACCTTC. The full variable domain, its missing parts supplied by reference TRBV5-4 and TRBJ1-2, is ETGVTQSPTHLIKTRGQQVTLRCSSQSGHNTVSWYQQALGQGPQFIFQYYREEENGRGNFPPRFSGLQFPNYSSELNVNALELDDSALYLCASSPPESGGYTFGSGTRLTVV.

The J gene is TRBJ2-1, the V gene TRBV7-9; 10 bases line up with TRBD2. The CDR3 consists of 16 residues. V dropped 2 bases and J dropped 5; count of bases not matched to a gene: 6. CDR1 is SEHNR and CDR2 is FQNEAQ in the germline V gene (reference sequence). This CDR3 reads CASSLTLAGGNNEQFF. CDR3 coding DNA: TGTGCCAGCAGCTTAACCTTAGCGGGGGGTAACAATGAGCAGTTCTTC.